Detailed here is one TCR beta chain. The antigen this receptor binds is unknown. Base qualities are not provided; no much larger clone lies one nucleotide away. These data belong to a study of T cells after posttransplantation cyclophosphamide (dated by TCRdb to 2016 to 2017). As for the study more broadly: Using TRB sequencing, the study followed how the T cell repertoire reconstituted after myeloablative bone marrow transplantation in which posttransplantation cyclophosphamide served as GVHD prophylaxis. Because TRA and TRB clonality correlated tightly in 8 to 10 samples, the subsequent TCR analyses were limited to TRB only. Blood from every one of the 30 to 35 PTCy patients who had 1-year posttransplant specimens underwent TRB sequencing. In 3 patients, up to about 3 additional blood samples taken between 2 and 5.2 years after transplant also underwent TRB sequencing, as did pretransplant blood from 4 patients. Public TRB sequences were queried against a database of over 3,600 sequences associated with responses to pathogens, tumor antigens, self-antigens and alloantigens. Samples from roughly 35 PTCy-treated patients, along with samples from roughly 15 of their related bone marrow donors, underwent antigen receptor sequencing. The paper's findings and limits, for the study overall: Donor-recipient similarity was low at 1-2 months but rose over the first year, and later blood repertoires were often dominated by donor CD8+ memory clones. Across the 45 or so patients, TRB clonality was highly associated with recipient CMV seropositivity and CMV reactivation, and diversity with PTCy was similar to that in the CNI/methotrexate controls. The TRB repertoires of T cells infiltrating skin or GI tract showed only limited overlap with the TRB repertoires of T cells in blood.

The CDR3, cysteine through phenylalanine, is 14 amino acids long. Only the CDR3 portion is preserved as DNA: 42 bases, with reading frame beginning at the first base. Taken from the germline V gene, the CDR1 and CDR2 loops are MNHNS and SASEGT. Trimming takes 6 bases off V and 2 bases off J; junction bases not matched to a gene: 3. On the day of marrow donation, related bone marrow donors gave peripheral blood samples. Mononuclear cells from peripheral blood and bone marrow were separated by Ficoll-Hypaque density centrifugation and then cryopreserved. Genomic DNA was used for TRB sequencing, which was performed with the immunoSEQ assay at survey resolution or with the hsTCRB kit. The published analysis was carried out like this. The immunoSEQ software was used for initial read processing, and the LymphoSeq R package was used for repertoire analyses. Clonality was calculated as 1 minus normalized Shannon entropy, and the Gini coefficient was also calculated for each TRB dataset. Phenotypes of unsorted samples were inferred by mapping TRB sequences from sorted subsets of the recipient or donor onto unsorted samples of the same recipient. Held by TCRdb, this immuneACCESS table contains in-frame sequences only and omits some clones. Under half of the omission traces to an unresolved V gene where checked; the cause of the rest is unknown. The V and J calls and clone size come from that table; D and trimming were worked out from the DNA. Across this sample, 40,000 to 55,000 clones were tabulated and none appeared just once. About 2% of the sample lies in the top ten.

The origin of this receptor is a man between 35 and 55 years old in good health, CMV-negative, and a related stem cell transplant donor. The receptor chain draws on TRBV6-1 and TRBJ1-5; a stretch of 8 junction bases matches TRBD1. The sequencing input was PBMCs. In nucleotide form, the sequence is TGTGCCAGCAGCCGGGGACAGGGCAATCAGCCCCAGCATTTT. This encodes CASSRGQGNQPQHF.